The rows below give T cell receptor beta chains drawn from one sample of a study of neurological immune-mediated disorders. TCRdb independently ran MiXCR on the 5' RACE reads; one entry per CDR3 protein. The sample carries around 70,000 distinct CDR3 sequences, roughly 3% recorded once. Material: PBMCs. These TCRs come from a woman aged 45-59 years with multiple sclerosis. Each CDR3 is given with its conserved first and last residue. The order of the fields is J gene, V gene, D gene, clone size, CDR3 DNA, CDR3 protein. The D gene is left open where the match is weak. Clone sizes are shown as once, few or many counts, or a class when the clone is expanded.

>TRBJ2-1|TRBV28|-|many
TGTGCCAGCAGTTTAGAGGGGACCCCCCCCTCTAATGAGCAGTTCTTC
CASSLEGTPPSNEQFF
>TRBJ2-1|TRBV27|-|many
TGTGCCAGCAGCTTAGGTTTGGGGTCCCAGTTCTTC
CASSLGLGSQFF
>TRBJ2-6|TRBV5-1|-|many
TGCGCCAGCAGCGGTTCTGGGGCCAACGTCCTGACTTTC
CASSGSGANVLTF
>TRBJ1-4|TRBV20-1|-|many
TGCAGTGCTACCCAGCCAGATGAAAAACTGTTTTTT
CSATQPDEKLFF
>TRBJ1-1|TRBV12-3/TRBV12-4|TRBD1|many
TGTGCCAGCACTCAGGGGGGGGCCTGGACTGAAGCTTTCTTT
CASTQGGAWTEAFF
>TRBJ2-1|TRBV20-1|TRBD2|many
TGCAGTGCGCGGTGGGGCGGGAGGAAGAATGAGCAGTTCTTC
CSARWGGRKNEQFF
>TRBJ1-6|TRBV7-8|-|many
TGTGCCAGCAGCTTTAGGGGATTCTATAATTCACCCCTCCACTTT
CASSFRGFYNSPLHF
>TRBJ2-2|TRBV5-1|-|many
TGCGCCAGCAGCCAATATAAGGCCGGGGAGCTGTTTTTT
CASSQYKAGELFF
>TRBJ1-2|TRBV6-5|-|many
TGTGCCAGCAGTTCCACAGGAGTTAACTATGGCTACACCTTC
CASSSTGVNYGYTF
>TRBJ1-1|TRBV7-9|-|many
TGTGCCAGCAGCTTAGGTCTTGGGACTGAAGCTTTCTTT
CASSLGLGTEAFF